These 2 T cell receptor beta chains originate from one sample sequenced in a study of CXCR3-negative and CXCR3-positive naive CD8 T cells. In preparing the TRB cDNA libraries, 5' RACE with UMI labels was used. TCRdb reprocessed the 5' RACE reads and stores each CDR3 protein as one record, lacking DNA. Reported are 120,000 to 150,000 distinct CDR3 sequences; the ten largest clones contain about 0.3%. Their cognate antigens are unknown. Points from the study as a whole: Naive cells that were CXCR3-positive had more hydrophobic TRB CDR3s (compared with CXCR3-negative naive cells).

Material: naive CXCR3+ CD8+ T cells from blood. The subset: CD45RO-CCR7+CD27+CD95- naive CD8+ T cells expressing CXCR3 (TNR3+). These receptors were obtained from a human donor in good health. Some clones in this sample may be carry-over from other donors' samples.

This chain links TRBV4-1 with TRBJ2-1; the TCRdb D gene call, TRBD1, has no DNA to confirm it. CDR1 MGHRA and CDR2 YSYEKL come from the germline V gene. This CDR3 contains 15 residues. CDR3: CASSQVGRGIDEQFF.

V gene TRBV4-3 combines with J gene TRBJ2-7. The germline V gene encodes CDR1 LGHNA and CDR2 YSLEER. The CDR3 covers 14 residues. The CDR3 is CASSQVLGSYEQYF.